This T cell receptor (beta chain) was captured in a study of blood T cell repertoires in COVID-19 (TCRdb year 2020). About the investigation overall: Collaborator samples came from the United States, Italy and Spain and covered acute and convalescent phases of COVID-19. The material from the prospective study consisted of cDNA or gDNA derived from T cells, B-cell-depleted T cells, or PBMCs. Deeply sampled blood TCRbeta repertoires from subjects exposed to, actively infected with, or recovered from COVID-19 were included in the dataset. The repertoires were released in a freely available public database meant as a resource for research on the immune response to SARS-CoV-2. Samples came from the ongoing ImmuneRACE study (first 160 participants) plus 1,254 subjects from 6 global collaborators. A de-identified subject ID, COVID-19 status, age in years and sex were almost always included in the sample metadata. Where available, HLA class I and class II types were obtained from metadata supplied by the sample provider rather than from assay-based typing. Beyond this particular receptor, the publication reports: The amount of clinical and demographic metadata varied by source and participant and was provided uncurated.

Each collaborating institution followed its own protocols to collect whole blood in K2EDTA tubes. Collaborator samples were shipped for TCRbeta analysis as frozen whole blood, isolated PBMCs, or DNA extracted from either sample type. For this clone: The clone's antigen remains unknown. No clone much larger than this one lies a single base away; base qualities are absent.

The immunoSEQ Assay, a bias-controlled multiplex PCR, was used to amplify TCRbeta CDR3 regions from genomic DNA. The published analysis was carried out like this. Nucleated cell counts per sample were estimated from amplification of reference gene primers within the assay. To quantify the absolute abundance of each unique TCRbeta CDR3 rearrangement, sequence reads were collapsed and filtered. Productive Simpson clonality was computed per sample as the square root of Simpson's diversity index over productive rearrangements. The immuneACCESS repertoire file appears here via TCRdb, limited to in-frame rearrangements. These files lack a portion of the clones; in checked studies, under half of the deficit traces to unresolved V genes, and the cause of the others is not known. For V, J and clone size, that table is used; D and trimming come from the DNA. The sample has roughly 120,000 clones on record, under 90% of them singletons. In total, the top ten clones hold 12% of the sample.

Sequenced input: peripheral blood. The receptor was isolated from an older woman with acute or convalescent COVID-19.

Here the CDR3 is given as CASFAQGGIYNEQFF. The nucleotide sequence is given as TGTGCCAGTTTCGCACAGGGGGGAATCTACAATGAGCAGTTCTTC. This receptor chain uses TRBV6-5 and TRBJ2-1; 8 middle bases align to TRBD1. Here V drops 9 bases and J drops 3 bases, and the junction holds 10 bases not matched to any gene. Taken from the germline V gene, the CDR1 and CDR2 loops are MNHEY and SVGAGI. The CDR3 numbers 15 residues from cysteine through phenylalanine. Only CDR3 DNA remains: 45 bases, in frame from the first base.